This T cell receptor (beta chain) came from a study of blood T cell repertoires in COVID-19. Assay: immunoSEQ multiplex PCR; the TCRdb copy retains only in-frame clones and omits some. This sample has 130,000 or so clones; roughly nine tenths occur once, and the top ten carry approximately 2.5%. Seattle patients were enrolled during active infection and followed longitudinally. Germline V gives CDR1 MNHEY, CDR2 SMNVEV (reference sequence). CDR3 length: 14 amino acids. V lost 4 bases, J lost 0 bases, and 10 bases lay in between. Sequencing was done on a sample of peripheral blood. V gene TRBV27 combines with J gene TRBJ2-7; D is perhaps TRBD2 (5 bases). The origin of this receptor is a human donor with COVID-19, enrolled during active disease. The donor label of this sample is uncertain. In DNA, the CDR3 is TGTGCCAGCAGTTGGCGAGGGAGCTCCTACGAGCAGTACTTC. Encoded protein: CASSWRGSSYEQYF.